This T cell receptor beta chain emerged from a study of beta chain features in type 1 diabetes. General study results and limits: More deletions and fewer insertions at VDJ junctions were seen in type 1 diabetes patients. HLA influence on TCRB rearrangement stayed unresolved here. Among patients with Type 1 diabetes, TCRB CDR3s were moderately but significantly shorter in every one of the four CD4+ subsets.

Naive, central memory, regulatory and stem cell-like memory cells within the CD4+ compartment were sorted using CD45RO/CCR7/CD25/CD127/CD95/CD27. Purity above 98% was achieved in all sorted populations. In regard to this clone: What it recognizes is unknown.

Expressed TCRB transcripts got sequenced, as all isolated RNA was reverse transcribed. Repertoires were generated with immunoSEQ multiplex PCR, while TCRdb's copy carries only in-frame clones and drops some. The repertoire includes 600,000 or so clones, 11% to 15% of them detected once, and just under 0.04% sits in the top ten. This CDR3 contains 15 residues. Germline V gene lookup returns CDR1 SGHTA and CDR2 FQGNSA. With 3 bases clipped from V and 5 bases from J, the junction kept 8 bases outside the gene matches. The TCR comes from a man between 18 and 35 years old with type 1 diabetes. Sequences were obtained from naive CD4+ T cells from blood. This chain joins TRBV7-2 and TRBJ2-5, with TRBD2 matching over 8 bases. CDR3: CASSLGLVRAETQYF. The CDR3 DNA reads TGTGCCAGCAGCTTGGGACTAGTCCGTGCGGAGACCCAGTACTTC.